This TCR beta chain was retrieved from a study of identifying expanded T cells in peripheral blood. General observations from the study: Two-week clone count variance significantly increased as total template count grew. Technical replicates showed 0.9 to 1.5 changed clones; approximately 2 weeks around 15; four weeks 19.

With regard to this clone: What it recognizes is unknown.

During the collection period, no donor immune events like infections were recorded. The repertoire was sequenced with immunoSEQ multiplex PCR; TCRdb's copy has only in-frame clones and lacks some. The table has around 70,000 clones, about 90% seen once. From germline, CDR1 is MNHEY and CDR2 SMNVEV (reference sequence). The V and J ends lost 2 bases and 3 bases, in that order; junction bases with no gene match: 4. This CDR3 comprises 15 residues. The sequence was obtained from a person aged 18 to 75 in good health. The source material was blood. The rearrangement uses TRBV27 and TRBJ2-1; TRBD2 aligns across 7 bases. As DNA, the CDR3 is TGTGCCAGCAGTTTAACCATAGCGGGCTACAATGAGCAGTTCTTC. Protein product: CASSLTIAGYNEQFF.